This T cell receptor (beta chain) was identified during a study of neurological immune-mediated disorders. Study-level findings and limits: HTLV-1-associated myelopathy had the most TCR clonal expansion, and multiple sclerosis had the least, less than healthy controls. The expanded clones of different subjects shared no CDR3 amino acid sequences (suggesting private repertoires in all groups).

The CDR3 contains 11 residues. Trimming cost V 2 bases and J 5 bases, with 2 bases left between them. CDR1 is SGHVS, CDR2 FNYEAQ, per germline. The cDNA was synthesized by means of template-switch 5'RACE, which was carried out with 10-nucleotide random UMIs. Via MiXCR, TCRdb re-called the 5' RACE reads, giving one row per CDR3 protein. The sample lists about 21,000 distinct CDR3 sequences; about 6.2% were seen once. CD4+ or CD8+ T cells, fewer than 1.3 million per library, were used for sorted libraries. This clonotype was detected ten times or more. Antigen: not known. The specimen was CD8+ T cells from blood. The V call is TRBV7-6, the J call TRBJ2-3; no clear D. This TCR derives from a man aged 18 to 29 in good health. CDR3 in amino acids: CASSLLDTQYF. The CDR3 DNA follows: TGTGCCAGCAGCTTATTAGATACGCAGTATTTT.